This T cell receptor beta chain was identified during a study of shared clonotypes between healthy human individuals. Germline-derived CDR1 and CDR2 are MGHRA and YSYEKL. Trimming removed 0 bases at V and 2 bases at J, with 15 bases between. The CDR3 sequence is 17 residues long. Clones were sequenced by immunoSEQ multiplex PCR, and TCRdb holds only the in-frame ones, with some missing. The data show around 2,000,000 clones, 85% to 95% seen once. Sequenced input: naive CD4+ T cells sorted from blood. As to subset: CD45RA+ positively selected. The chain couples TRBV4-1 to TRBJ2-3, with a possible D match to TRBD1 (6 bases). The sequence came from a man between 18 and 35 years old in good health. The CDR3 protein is CASSQDQIRGNTDTQYF. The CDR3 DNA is TGCGCCAGCAGCCAAGATCAAATCAGGGGCAACACAGATACGCAGTATTTT.